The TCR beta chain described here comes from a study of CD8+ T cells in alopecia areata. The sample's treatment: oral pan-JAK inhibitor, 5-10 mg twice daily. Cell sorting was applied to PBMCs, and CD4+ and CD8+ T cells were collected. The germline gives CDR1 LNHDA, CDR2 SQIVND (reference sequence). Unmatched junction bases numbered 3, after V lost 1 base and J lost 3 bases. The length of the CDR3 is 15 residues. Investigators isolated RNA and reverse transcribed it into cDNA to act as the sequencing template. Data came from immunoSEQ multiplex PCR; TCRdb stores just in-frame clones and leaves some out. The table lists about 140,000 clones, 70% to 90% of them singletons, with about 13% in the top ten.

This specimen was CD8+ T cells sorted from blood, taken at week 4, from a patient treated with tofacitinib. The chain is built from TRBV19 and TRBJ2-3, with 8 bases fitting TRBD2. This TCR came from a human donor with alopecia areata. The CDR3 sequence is CASSIAGGPTDTQYF. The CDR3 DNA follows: TGTGCCAGTAGTATAGCGGGGGGGCCGACAGATACGCAGTATTTT.